This T cell receptor (beta chain) emerged from a study of preoperative IRX-2 immunotherapy in early breast cancer. The treatment was: preoperative locoregional IRX-2 cytokine immunotherapy. Samples came from a phase Ib trial of preoperative locoregional IRX-2 cytokine immunotherapy. Measured with immunoSEQ multiplex PCR; TCRdb has only the in-frame clones, and not every one. The data hold around 39,000 clones, with around 96% observed a single time. Here the sequenced sample was tumor tissue, taken after IRX-2 immunotherapy. The clonotype comes from a human donor with breast cancer.

This CDR3 is CATLLGSGRVYEQYF. CDR3 DNA sequence: TGTGCCACCCTTCTGGGAAGCGGGAGGGTTTACGAGCAGTACTTC. The V and J genes are TRBV10-3 and TRBJ2-7, with 10 nucleotides matching TRBD2. Germline CDR1 ENHRY, CDR2 SYGVKD. V gave up 10 bases and J gave up 4 bases; unmatched junction bases: 13. The CDR3 has 15 amino acids.